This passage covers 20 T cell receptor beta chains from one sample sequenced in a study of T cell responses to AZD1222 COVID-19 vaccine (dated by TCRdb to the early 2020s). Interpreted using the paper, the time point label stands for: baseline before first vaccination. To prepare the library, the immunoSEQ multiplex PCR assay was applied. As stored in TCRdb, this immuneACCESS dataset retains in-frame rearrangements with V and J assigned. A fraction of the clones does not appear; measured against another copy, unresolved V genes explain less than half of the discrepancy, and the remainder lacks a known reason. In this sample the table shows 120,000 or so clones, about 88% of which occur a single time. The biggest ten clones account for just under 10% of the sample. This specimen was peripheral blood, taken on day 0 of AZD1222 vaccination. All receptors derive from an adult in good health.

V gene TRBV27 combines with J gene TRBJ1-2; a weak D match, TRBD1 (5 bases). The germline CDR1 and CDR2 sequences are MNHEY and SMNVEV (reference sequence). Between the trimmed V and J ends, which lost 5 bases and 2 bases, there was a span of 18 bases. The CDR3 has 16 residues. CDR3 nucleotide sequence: TGTGCCAGCAGTCCGTCCTCGGGGGGGAAGAACTATGGCTACACCTTC. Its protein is CASSPSSGGKNYGYTF.

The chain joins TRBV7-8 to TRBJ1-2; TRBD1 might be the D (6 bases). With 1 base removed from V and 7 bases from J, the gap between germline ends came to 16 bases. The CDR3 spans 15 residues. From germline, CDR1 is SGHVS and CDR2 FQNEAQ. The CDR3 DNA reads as TGTGCCAGCAGCTTAGGAGGGGGGGGTTCCCTTGGCTACACCTTC. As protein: CASSLGGGGSLGYTF.

For the CDR3, the DNA is TGTGCCTGGAGGGGGGACAGCAATCAGCCCCAGCATTTT. It yields the protein CAWRGDSNQPQHF. The chain is built from TRBV30 and TRBJ1-5, with D possibly matching TRBD1 (5 bases). V lost 3 bases and J lost 1, with 7 bases in between. There are 13 residues in the CDR3. Germline loops: CDR1 GTSNPN, CDR2 SVGIG (reference sequence).

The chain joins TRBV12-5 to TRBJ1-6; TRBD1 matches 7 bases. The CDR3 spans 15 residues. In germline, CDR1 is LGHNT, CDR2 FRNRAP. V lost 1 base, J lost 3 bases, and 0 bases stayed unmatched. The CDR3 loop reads CASGLGQGYNSPLHF. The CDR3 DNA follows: TGTGCTAGTGGTTTGGGACAGGGCTATAATTCACCCCTCCACTTT.

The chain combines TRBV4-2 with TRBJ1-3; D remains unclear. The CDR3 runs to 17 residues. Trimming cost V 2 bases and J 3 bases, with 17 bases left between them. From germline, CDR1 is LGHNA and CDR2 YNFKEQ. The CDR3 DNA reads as TGTGCCAGCAGCCAACAGCCCTCATTAGGCTTTGGAAACACCATATATTTT. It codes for CASSQQPSLGFGNTIYF.

CDR3 sequence: CASSLVIGGEQFF. The DNA of the CDR3 is TGTGCCAGCAGCTTAGTGATTGGGGGTGAGCAGTTCTTC. V usage is TRBV7-3 and J usage is TRBJ2-1; D possibly uses TRBD1 or TRBD2 (5 bases each). Germline V lookup: CDR1 SGHTA, CDR2 FQGTGA. This CDR3 is built from 13 residues. The V and J ends lost 2 bases and 9 bases respectively, with 11 bases between them.

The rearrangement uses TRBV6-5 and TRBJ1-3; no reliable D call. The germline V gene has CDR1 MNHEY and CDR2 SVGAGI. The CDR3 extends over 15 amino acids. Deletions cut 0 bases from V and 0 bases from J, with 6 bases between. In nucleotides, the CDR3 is TGTGCCAGCAGTTACTCTGGGGTCTCTGGAAACACCATATATTTT. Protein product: CASSYSGVSGNTIYF.

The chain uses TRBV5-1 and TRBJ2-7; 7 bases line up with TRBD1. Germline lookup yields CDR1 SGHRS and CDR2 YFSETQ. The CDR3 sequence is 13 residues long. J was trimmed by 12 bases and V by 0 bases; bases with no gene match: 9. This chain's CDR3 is CASSLASGQATYF. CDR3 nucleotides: TGCGCCAGCAGCTTGGCGTCCGGACAGGCTACGTACTTC.

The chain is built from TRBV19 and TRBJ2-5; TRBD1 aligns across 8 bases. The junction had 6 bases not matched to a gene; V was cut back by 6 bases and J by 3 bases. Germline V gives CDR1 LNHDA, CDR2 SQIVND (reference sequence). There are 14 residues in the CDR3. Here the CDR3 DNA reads TGTGCCAGTAGCTTGAACAGGGGGAAAGAGACCCAGTACTTC. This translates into CASSLNRGKETQYF.

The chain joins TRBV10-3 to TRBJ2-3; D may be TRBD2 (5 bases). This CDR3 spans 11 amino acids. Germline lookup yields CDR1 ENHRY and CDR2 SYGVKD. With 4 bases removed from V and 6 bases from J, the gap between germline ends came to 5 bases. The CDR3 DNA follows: TGTGCCATCAGTGCGGGGGATACGCAGTATTTT. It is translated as CAISAGDTQYF.

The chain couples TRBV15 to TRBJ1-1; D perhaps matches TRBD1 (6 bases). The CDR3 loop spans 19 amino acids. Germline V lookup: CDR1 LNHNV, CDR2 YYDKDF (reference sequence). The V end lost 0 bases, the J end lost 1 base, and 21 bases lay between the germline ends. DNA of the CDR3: TGTGCCACCAGCAGAGACCCTATCTGGGGGCCCTCCAAGAACACTGAAGCTTTCTTT. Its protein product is CATSRDPIWGPSKNTEAFF.

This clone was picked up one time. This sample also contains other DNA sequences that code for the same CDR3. CDR3 nucleotide sequence: TGTGCCAGTAGTATACCGGGACAGGGGTCCTACGAGCAGTACTTC. As protein: CASSIPGQGSYEQYF. The chain combines TRBV19 with TRBJ2-7, with 10 nucleotides matching TRBD1. The germline V gene encodes CDR1 LNHDA and CDR2 SQIVND (reference sequence). V lost 2 bases to trimming and J lost 1 base; unmatched junction nucleotides: 2. The CDR3 runs to 15 residues. The variable domain in full, with the rest retrieved from reference TRBV19 and TRBJ2-7, is DGGITQSPKYLFRKEGQNVTLSCEQNLNHDAMYWYRQDPGQGLRLIYYSQIVNDFQKGDIAEGYSVSREKKESFPLTVTSAQKNPTAFYLCASSIPGQGSYEQYFGPGTRLTVT.

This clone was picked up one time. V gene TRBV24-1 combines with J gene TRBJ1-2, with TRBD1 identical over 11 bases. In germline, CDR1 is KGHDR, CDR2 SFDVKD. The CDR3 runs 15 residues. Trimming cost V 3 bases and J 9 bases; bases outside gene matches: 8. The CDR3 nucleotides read TGTGCCACCAGTGATACCCGAGGACAGGGGGCTAGCTACACCTTC. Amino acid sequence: CATSDTRGQGASYTF.

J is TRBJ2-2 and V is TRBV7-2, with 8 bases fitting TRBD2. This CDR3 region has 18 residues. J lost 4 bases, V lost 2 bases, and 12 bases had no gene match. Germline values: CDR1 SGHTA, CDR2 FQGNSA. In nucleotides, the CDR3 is TGTGCCAGCAGCTTAACGTCTGGGGCGGGAGGCTCCACCGGGGAGCTGTTTTTT. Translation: CASSLTSGAGGSTGELFF.

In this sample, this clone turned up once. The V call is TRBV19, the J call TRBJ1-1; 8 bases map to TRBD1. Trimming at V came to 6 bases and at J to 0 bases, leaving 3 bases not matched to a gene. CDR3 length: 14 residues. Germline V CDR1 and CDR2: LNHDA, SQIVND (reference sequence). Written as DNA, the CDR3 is TGTGCCAGTAGGGCGGACAGGGTGAACACTGAAGCTTTCTTT. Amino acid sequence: CASRADRVNTEAFF.

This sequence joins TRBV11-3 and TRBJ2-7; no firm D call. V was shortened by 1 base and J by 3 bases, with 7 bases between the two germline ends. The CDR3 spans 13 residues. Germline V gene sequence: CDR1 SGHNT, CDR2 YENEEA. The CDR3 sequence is CASSLVSFYEQYF. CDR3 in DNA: TGTGCCAGCAGCTTAGTTTCCTTCTACGAGCAGTACTTC. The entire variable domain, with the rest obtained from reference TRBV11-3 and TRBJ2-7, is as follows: EAGVVQSPRYKIIEKKQPVAFWCNPISGHNTLYWYLQNLGQGPELLIRYENEEAVDDSQLPKDRFSAERLKGVDSTLKIQPAELGDSAVYLCASSLVSFYEQYFGPGTRLTVT.

The CDR3 region has the DNA TGTGCCAGCGGCCCCGGGACAGACCCCTACGAGCAGTACTTC. Protein product: CASGPGTDPYEQYF. The rearrangement uses TRBV6-5 and TRBJ2-7; 7 positions agree with TRBD1. Germline CDR1 is MNHEY and CDR2 is SVGAGI. V trimming: 8 bases; J trimming: 2 bases; junction bases outside the gene matches: 9. This CDR3 contains 14 residues.

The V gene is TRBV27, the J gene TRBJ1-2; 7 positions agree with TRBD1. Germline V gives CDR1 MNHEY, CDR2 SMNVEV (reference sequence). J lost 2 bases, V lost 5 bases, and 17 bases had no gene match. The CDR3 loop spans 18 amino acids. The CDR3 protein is CASSPVASGTETNYGYTF. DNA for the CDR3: TGTGCCAGCAGTCCCGTCGCTTCCGGGACAGAAACCAACTATGGCTACACCTTC.

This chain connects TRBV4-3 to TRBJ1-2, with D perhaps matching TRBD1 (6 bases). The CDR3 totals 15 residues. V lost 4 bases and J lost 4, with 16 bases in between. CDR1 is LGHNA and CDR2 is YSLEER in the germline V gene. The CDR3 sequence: CASSPDRMGFYGYTF. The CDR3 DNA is TGCGCCAGCAGCCCTGACAGGATGGGGTTCTATGGCTACACCTTC.

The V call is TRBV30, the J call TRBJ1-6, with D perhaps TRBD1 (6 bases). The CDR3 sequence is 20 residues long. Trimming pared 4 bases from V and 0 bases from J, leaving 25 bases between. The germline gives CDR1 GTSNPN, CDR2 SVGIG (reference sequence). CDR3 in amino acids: CAWKRFGGPTSSSYNSPLHF. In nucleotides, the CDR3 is TGTGCCTGGAAGAGGTTTGGGGGCCCGACCTCGAGCTCCTATAATTCACCCCTCCACTTT.